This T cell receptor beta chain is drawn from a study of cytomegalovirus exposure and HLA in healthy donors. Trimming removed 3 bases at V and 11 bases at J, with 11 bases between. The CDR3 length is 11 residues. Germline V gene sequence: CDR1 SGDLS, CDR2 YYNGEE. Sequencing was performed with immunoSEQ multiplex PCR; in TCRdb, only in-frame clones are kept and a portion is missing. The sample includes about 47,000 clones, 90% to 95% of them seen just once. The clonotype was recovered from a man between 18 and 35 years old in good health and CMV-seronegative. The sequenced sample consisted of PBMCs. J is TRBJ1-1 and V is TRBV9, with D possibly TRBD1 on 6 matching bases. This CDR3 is CASSATGFAFF. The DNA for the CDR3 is TGTGCCAGCAGCGCGACAGGTTTCGCTTTCTTT.